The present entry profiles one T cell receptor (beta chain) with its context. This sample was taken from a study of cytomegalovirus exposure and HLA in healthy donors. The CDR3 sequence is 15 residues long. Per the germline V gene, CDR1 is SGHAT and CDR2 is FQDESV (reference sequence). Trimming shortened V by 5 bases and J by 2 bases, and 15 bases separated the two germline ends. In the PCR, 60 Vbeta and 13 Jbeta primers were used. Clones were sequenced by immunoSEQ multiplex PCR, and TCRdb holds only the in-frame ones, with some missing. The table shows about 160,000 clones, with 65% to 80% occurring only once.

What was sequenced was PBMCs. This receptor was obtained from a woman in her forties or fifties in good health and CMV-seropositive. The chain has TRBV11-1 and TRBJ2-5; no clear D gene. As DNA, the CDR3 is TGTGCCAGCAGCCCCCCGTGGCCCTTACAAGAGACCCAGTACTTC. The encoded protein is CASSPPWPLQETQYF.